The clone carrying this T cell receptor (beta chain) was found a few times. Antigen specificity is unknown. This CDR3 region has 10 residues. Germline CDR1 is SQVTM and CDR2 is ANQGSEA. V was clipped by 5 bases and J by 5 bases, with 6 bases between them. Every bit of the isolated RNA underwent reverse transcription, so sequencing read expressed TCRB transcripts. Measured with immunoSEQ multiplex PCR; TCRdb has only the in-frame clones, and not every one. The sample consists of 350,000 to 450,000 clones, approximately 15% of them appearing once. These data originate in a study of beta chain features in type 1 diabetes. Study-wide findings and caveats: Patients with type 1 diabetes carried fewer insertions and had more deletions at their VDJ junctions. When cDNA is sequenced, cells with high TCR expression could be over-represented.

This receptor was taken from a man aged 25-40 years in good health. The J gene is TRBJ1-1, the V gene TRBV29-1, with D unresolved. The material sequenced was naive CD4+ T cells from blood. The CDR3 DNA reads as TGCAGCGTTCGGGAAACTGAAGCTTTCTTT. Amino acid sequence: CSVRETEAFF.